This TCR beta chain is from a study of T cells in tuberculosis. The data were produced by immunoSEQ multiplex PCR, yet TCRdb's version contains in-frame clones alone and is incomplete. The sample lists about 88,000 clones, approximately 91% occurring once. Sorting used thawed, overnight-rested PBMC stained with anti-CD3, a viability dye and GMM-loaded CD1B tetramer. CD1B tetramers were loaded with Rhodococcus equi-derived C32 glucose monomycolate. CDR1 is SQVTM and CDR2 is ANQGSEA in the germline V gene. Losses at the gene ends were 8 bases for V and 1 base for J; bases not matched to a gene: 16. The CDR3 has 18 amino acids.

The rearrangement uses TRBV29-1 and TRBJ2-3, with 12 bases matching TRBD2. The clonotype originates from an adult woman with latent tuberculosis. Specimen: CD1b-GMM tetramer-negative cells sorted from PBMCs. The CDR3 is CSLKSGGLAGLGTDTQYF. DNA for the CDR3: TGCAGCTTAAAATCGGGTGGACTAGCGGGATTGGGCACAGATACGCAGTATTTT.